This T cell receptor beta chain was documented in a study of spatial heterogeneity in lung cancer. Germline assignment: CDR1 MNHNS and CDR2 SASEGT. CDR3 size: 15 residues. Unmatched junction bases numbered 11, after V lost 5 bases and J lost 7 bases. Indicated time point: sample taken at primary tumor resection. Sequencing of whole RNA from tumor, nontumor lung or frozen PBMC involved no sorting. TCRdb redid the calling of the 5' RACE reads with MiXCR, one entry per CDR3 protein. The data hold about 75,000 distinct CDR3 sequences, with roughly 13% observed a single time. Sample: PBMCs, taken at surgery. The TCR was taken from a male donor with early-stage non-small cell lung cancer. The V gene is TRBV6-1, the J gene TRBJ2-1; 7 bases agree with TRBD2. CDR3 in amino acids: CASSPGTTGRNEQFF. Here the CDR3 DNA reads TGTGCCAGCAGTCCCGGGACTACGGGGAGGAATGAGCAGTTCTTC.